This T cell receptor (beta chain) appears in the sequencing data of a study of identical twins. Study-wide findings and caveats: Out-of-frame beta sequences exhibited a weaker degree of excess twin sharing.

Trimming cost V 7 bases and J 2 bases; bases outside gene matches: 3. Looked up from germline, CDR1 is DFQATT and CDR2 is SNEGSKA (reference sequence). The CDR3 has 12 residues. This clonotype was detected a few times. Its specificity is unknown. Each CDR3 protein is one row after TCRdb ran MiXCR on the 5' RACE reads. This table has roughly 250,000 distinct CDR3 sequences, roughly 13% appearing once. Material for sequencing was memory (CD45RO+) T cells sorted from blood. This chain links TRBV20-1 with TRBJ2-7; 9 bases are a match to TRBD2. The sequence came from a woman under 30 in good health. The CDR3 bases are TGCAGTGTAAGCGGGGGGACCTACGAGCAGTACTTC. As protein: CSVSGGTYEQYF.